This is a list of T cell receptor beta chains from one sample in a study of blood T cell repertoires in COVID-19. Sequencing used immunoSEQ multiplex PCR; TCRdb keeps in-frame clones, though not all of them. The data contain fewer than 140,000 clones, 70% to 80% of them singletons. The material sequenced was peripheral blood. These receptor sequences come from a human donor with acute or convalescent COVID-19. The donor label of this sample is uncertain. The CDR3 runs from the conserved cysteine through the conserved F or W. Each record gives: D gene, clone size, J gene, V gene, CDR3 protein, CDR3 DNA. The D gene is left open where the match is weak. Clone size is given for some rows only: seen once, a few or many times, or a class if the clone is expanded.

TRBD2,NA,TRBJ2-3,TRBV9,CASSVYSLPGLADTDTQYF,TGTGCCAGCAGCGTCTACTCCTTACCGGGACTAGCGGACACAGATACGCAGTATTTT
NA,NA,TRBJ1-1,TRBV28,CASSHDRLNTEAFF,TGTGCCAGCAGTCATGACAGGCTGAACACTGAAGCTTTCTTT
TRBD1,NA,TRBJ2-3,TRBV6-1,CASSAPGTGRTDTQYF,TGTGCCAGCAGTGCTCCCGGGACAGGACGCACAGATACGCAGTATTTT
TRBD1,NA,TRBJ1-2,TRBV27,CASSPQGVYYYGYTF,TGTGCCAGCAGTCCGCAGGGGGTTTACTACTATGGCTACACCTTC
NA,NA,TRBJ1-1,TRBV5-1,CASSLESGRLNTEAFF,TGCGCCAGCAGCTTGGAGAGCGGACGGCTGAACACTGAAGCTTTCTTT
NA,NA,TRBJ1-5,TRBV3-1/TRBV3-2,CASSQVGQNSNQPQHF,TGTGCCAGCAGCCAAGTAGGACAGAATAGCAATCAGCCCCAGCATTTT
NA,NA,TRBJ2-7,TRBV3-1/TRBV3-2,CASSRTTFYEQYF,TGTGCCAGCAGCCGGACTACCTTCTACGAGCAGTACTTC
NA,NA,TRBJ2-5,TRBV7-8,CASSRLAAETQYF,TGTGCCAGCAGCCGCCTCGCGGCAGAGACCCAGTACTTC
NA,NA,TRBJ1-1,TRBV18,CASSQQGGTEAFF,TGTGCCAGCTCACAACAGGGAGGGACTGAAGCTTTCTTT
TRBD1,NA,TRBJ1-2,TRBV6-2/TRBV6-3,CASSYLGQVYGYTF,TGTGCCAGCAGTTACTTAGGACAGGTCTATGGCTACACCTTC
NA,once,TRBJ1-2,TRBV6-5,CASRNDRVYGYTF,TGTGCCAGCAGAAACGACAGAGTCTATGGCTACACCTTC
TRBD1,few,TRBJ2-3,TRBV6-5,CASSYGAGGQDTQYF,TGTGCCAGCAGTTACGGGGCAGGGGGCCAAGATACGCAGTATTTT
TRBD1,NA,TRBJ1-5,TRBV6-6,CASSTRDREARQPQHF,TGTGCCAGCAGTACCCGGGACAGGGAGGCGCGGCAGCCCCAGCATTTT
NA,NA,TRBJ1-3,TRBV30,CAWTISGAGNTIYF,TGTGCCTGGACTATCTCGGGGGCTGGAAACACCATATATTTT
NA,few,TRBJ1-4,TRBV5-6,CASSRGGPEKLFF,TGTGCCAGCAGCCGCGGAGGGCCGGAAAAACTGTTTTTT
TRBD1,once,TRBJ1-2,TRBV3-1/TRBV3-2,CASSQRGRGYGYTF,TGTGCCAGCAGCCAAAGGGGGCGCGGCTATGGCTACACCTTC
TRBD1,few,TRBJ1-3,TRBV11-2,CASSLPHRGPGNTIYF,TGTGCCAGCAGCTTACCGCACAGGGGACCCGGAAACACCATATATTTT
NA,NA,TRBJ2-5,TRBV20-1,CSAPLLETQYF,TGCAGTGCTCCGTTGTTAGAGACCCAGTACTTC
NA,NA,TRBJ1-4,TRBV4-1,CASSQQRAGANEKLFF,TGCGCCAGCAGCCAACAAAGAGCAGGGGCTAATGAAAAACTGTTTTTT
NA,NA,TRBJ1-6,TRBV2,CASSLTGPSYNSPLHF,TGTGCCAGCAGCCTAACAGGGCCCTCCTATAATTCACCCCTCCACTTT
NA,NA,TRBJ1-5,TRBV28,CASRLPHQPQHF,TGTGCCAGCAGACTCCCTCATCAGCCCCAGCATTTT
NA,NA,TRBJ2-1,TRBV29-1,CSVAPDRLSYNEQFF,TGCAGCGTCGCACCCGACAGACTCTCCTACAATGAGCAGTTCTTC
TRBD2,once,TRBJ2-7,TRBV5-6,CASSFGGPPGLAGDEQYF,TGTGCCAGCAGCTTCGGAGGGCCTCCGGGACTAGCGGGGGACGAGCAGTACTTC
NA,NA,TRBJ1-3,TRBV29-1,CSVFGGGSGNTIYF,TGCAGCGTTTTTGGGGGGGGCTCTGGAAACACCATATATTTT
TRBD2,NA,TRBJ2-1,TRBV7-9,CASSFGRGLAGVYNEQFF,TGTGCCAGCAGCTTTGGTAGGGGACTAGCGGGGGTTTACAATGAGCAGTTCTTC
TRBD2,NA,TRBJ2-7,TRBV7-2,CASSLGGAGGYEQYF,TGTGCCAGCAGCTTAGGAGGGGCGGGGGGATACGAGCAGTACTTC
TRBD1,NA,TRBJ2-7,TRBV3-1/TRBV3-2,CASSLSGTGSNEQYF,TGTGCCAGCAGCTTATCCGGGACAGGGAGCAACGAGCAGTACTTC
TRBD2,few,TRBJ2-1,TRBV24-1,CATSDTSGGASSYNEQFF,TGTGCCACCAGTGATACCAGCGGGGGGGCGAGCTCCTACAATGAGCAGTTCTTC
TRBD1,NA,TRBJ1-1,TRBV25-1,CASSPGGARYTEAFF,TGTGCCAGCAGTCCAGGGGGCGCGAGGTACACTGAAGCTTTCTTT
NA,NA,TRBJ1-5,TRBV2,CASSDGEYQPQHF,TGTGCCAGCAGTGATGGGGAGTATCAGCCCCAGCATTTT
NA,NA,TRBJ1-2,TRBV18,CASSPLEGNYGYTF,TGTGCCAGCTCACCCCTGGAGGGGAACTATGGCTACACCTTC
NA,NA,TRBJ1-6,TRBV2,CASSATGTTGSPLHF,TGTGCCAGCAGTGCGACCGGGACAACCGGTTCACCCCTCCACTTT
TRBD1,NA,TRBJ1-1,TRBV6-2/TRBV6-3,CASSRTGANTEAFF,TGTGCCAGCAGTAGGACAGGGGCGAACACTGAAGCTTTCTTT
NA,NA,TRBJ2-5,TRBV3-1/TRBV3-2,CASSQSYSRGETQYF,TGTGCCAGCAGCCAAAGTTATAGCCGTGGGGAGACCCAGTACTTC
NA,NA,TRBJ2-2,TRBV19,CASRDLLGGGELFF,TGTGCCAGTAGGGACTTACTAGGTGGCGGGGAGCTGTTTTTT
TRBD1,few,TRBJ1-6,TRBV3-1/TRBV3-2,CASSHFGDREQSPLHF,TGTGCCAGCAGCCACTTCGGGGACAGGGAACAATCACCCCTCCACTTT
NA,NA,TRBJ2-1,TRBV10-3,CAISGRGYHEQFF,TGTGCCATCAGTGGTAGGGGTTATCATGAGCAGTTCTTC
NA,NA,TRBJ2-2,TRBV29-1,CSVVGARGGELFF,TGCAGCGTTGTAGGTGCGAGAGGCGGGGAGCTGTTTTTT
TRBD1,NA,TRBJ1-6,TRBV28,CASSLGQGTRPLHF,TGTGCCAGCAGTTTAGGACAGGGTACTCGGCCCCTCCACTTT
NA,NA,TRBJ2-3,TRBV9,CASSDLRVTQYF,TGTGCCAGCAGCGACCTACGGGTTACGCAGTATTTT
TRBD1,NA,TRBJ1-2,TRBV11-1,CASRRRDRGPGGYTF,TGTGCCAGCAGACGCCGGGACAGGGGGCCGGGCGGCTACACCTTC
NA,NA,TRBJ1-6,TRBV25-1,CASRTAGVYNSPLHF,TGTGCCAGCAGGACGGCAGGGGTCTATAATTCACCCCTCCACTTT
NA,NA,TRBJ2-2,TRBV7-9,CASRRELANTGELFF,TGTGCCAGCAGGAGGGAGCTAGCGAACACCGGGGAGCTGTTTTTT
TRBD2,NA,TRBJ2-1,TRBV7-9,CASSWTSGYTNEQFF,TGTGCCAGCAGCTGGACTAGCGGGTACACCAATGAGCAGTTCTTC
NA,NA,TRBJ1-5,TRBV3-1/TRBV3-2,CASSQGGPPQHF,TGTGCCAGCAGCCAAGGTGGGCCCCCCCAGCATTTT
TRBD2,NA,TRBJ2-3,TRBV10-1,CASSDQAGAASTQYF,TGCGCCAGCTCCGACCAAGCGGGGGCCGCCAGTACGCAGTATTTT
NA,NA,TRBJ2-1,TRBV9,CASSPLVRGEQFF,TGTGCCAGCAGCCCCCTCGTTAGAGGTGAGCAGTTCTTC
TRBD1,NA,TRBJ1-6,TRBV18,CASSPLGQGGSPLHF,TGTGCCAGCTCACCACTGGGGCAGGGGGGCTCACCCCTCCACTTT
TRBD1,NA,TRBJ2-5,TRBV6-5,CASEHRGLEETQYF,TGTGCCAGCGAACATAGGGGGCTAGAAGAGACCCAGTACTTC
TRBD2,NA,TRBJ2-2,TRBV24-1,CATKAAGGVGELFF,TGTGCCACCAAAGCTGCGGGGGGAGTCGGGGAGCTGTTTTTT
NA,few,TRBJ1-5,TRBV6-5,CASSSTGLRNQPQHF,TGTGCCAGCAGTTCGACGGGACTCCGGAATCAGCCCCAGCATTTT
TRBD1,few,TRBJ2-7,TRBV7-9,CASSPRTGTSSYEQYF,TGTGCCAGCAGCCCTCGGACAGGGACGAGCTCCTACGAGCAGTACTTC
TRBD1,NA,TRBJ1-3,TRBV11-2,CASSLGRGPGNTIYF,TGTGCCAGCAGCTTAGGCAGGGGGCCGGGAAACACCATATATTTT
TRBD2,NA,TRBJ2-3,TRBV7-8,CASSYLAGGDTQYF,TGTGCCAGCAGCTACCTAGCGGGGGGCGATACGCAGTATTTT